The source of this T cell receptor (beta chain) is a study of cytomegalovirus exposure and HLA in healthy donors. The primer mix had 60 Vbeta and 13 Jbeta primers. Clones were sequenced by immunoSEQ multiplex PCR, and TCRdb holds only the in-frame ones, with some missing. The repertoire consists of some 120,000 clones, with 50% to 70% occurring once and the leading ten covering roughly 10%. This clone is a singleton in its sample. Germline CDR1 is SNHLY and CDR2 is FYNNEI. V gave up 5 bases and J gave up 5 bases; unmatched junction bases: 9. This CDR3 is built from 16 residues. This rearrangement joins TRBV2 to TRBJ2-3; 11 positions match TRBD1. The sequence was obtained from a woman aged 40 to 55 in good health and CMV-seropositive. Sequencing was done on a sample of PBMCs. The CDR3: CASSSGTGGLGDTQYF. The CDR3 DNA is TGTGCCAGCAGTTCCGGGACAGGGGGATTAGGAGATACGCAGTATTTT.